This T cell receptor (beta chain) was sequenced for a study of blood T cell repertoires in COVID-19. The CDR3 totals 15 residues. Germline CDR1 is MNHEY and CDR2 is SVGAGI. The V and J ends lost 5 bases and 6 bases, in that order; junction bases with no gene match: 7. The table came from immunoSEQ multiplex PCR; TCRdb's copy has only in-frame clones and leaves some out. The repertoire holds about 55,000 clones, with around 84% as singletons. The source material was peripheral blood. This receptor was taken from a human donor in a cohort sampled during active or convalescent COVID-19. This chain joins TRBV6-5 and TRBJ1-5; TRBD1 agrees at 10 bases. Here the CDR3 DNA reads TGTGCCAGCAGTCCCTCGACAGGGGGCAGTCAGCCCCAGCATTTT. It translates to CASSPSTGGSQPQHF.